Shown below are 18 T cell receptor beta chains from a single sample sequenced in a study of molecular identifiers for immune sequencing clone quantification. TCRdb processed the PCR reads anew with MiXCR; each CDR3 protein has one entry. The sample lists about 9,700 distinct CDR3 sequences, approximately 20% occurring once. The source material was naive CD8+ T cells from blood, with Jurkat cell RNA spiked in. Specified subset: FACS-sorted CD8+CD4-CCR7+CD45RA+ naive T cells. Receptor source: a human donor in good health. Some libraries in this study had Jurkat cell RNA spiked in.

The table lists this clonotype with a count of one. The V call is TRBV11-2, the J call TRBJ2-1, with 8 bases lining up with TRBD2. Per the germline V gene, CDR1 is SGHAT and CDR2 is FQNNGV. The CDR3 spans 15 residues. The trim removed 2 bases at V and 4 bases at J, leaving 4 bases unmatched. CDR3 DNA: TGTGCCAGCAGCTTAATGGTAGCGGGGTACAATGAGCAGTTCTTC. The encoded protein is CASSLMVAGYNEQFF.

With regard to this clonotype: Given a much more abundant clone one base away, this may be a read error. The genes are TRBV19 and TRBJ2-2; D gene ambiguous. Looked up from germline, CDR1 is LNHDA and CDR2 is SQIVND (reference sequence). The CDR3 has 13 residues. V lost 4 bases to trimming and J lost 6 bases, with 9 bases between them. This CDR3 is CASSTPPAGELFF. CDR3 in DNA: TGTGCCAGTAGTACCCCCCCCGCCGGGGAGCTGTTTTTT.

The V and J genes are TRBV14 and TRBJ2-5, with D perhaps TRBD2 (6 bases). Trimming shortened V by 0 bases and J by 5 bases, and 13 bases separated the two germline ends. The germline CDR1 and CDR2 sequences are SGHDN and FVKESK. This CDR3 is 15 amino acids long. The CDR3 loop is CASSQDPGSGETQYF. The CDR3 DNA sequence: TGTGCCAGCAGCCAAGACCCCGGGAGTGGTGAGACCCAGTACTTC.

The chain carries TRBV4-1 and TRBJ2-7; 12 bases map to TRBD2. Losses at the gene ends were 2 bases for V and 4 bases for J; bases not matched to a gene: 6. The germline CDR1 and CDR2 sequences are MGHRA and YSYEKL. CDR3 length: 16 residues. The CDR3 coding sequence is TGCGCCAGCAGCCAACAGACTAGCGGGAGATTTTACGAGCAGTACTTC. Its translation is CASSQQTSGRFYEQYF.

The rearrangement uses TRBV11-2 and TRBJ2-7; D is ambiguous. Trimming removed 5 bases from V and 5 bases from J, with 13 bases in between. The CDR3 totals 13 residues. Per the germline V gene, CDR1 is SGHAT and CDR2 is FQNNGV. In nucleotides, the CDR3 is TGTGCCAGCAGCCTTAACCCCCAGAACGAGCAGTACTTC. Residues: CASSLNPQNEQYF. Filled out from reference TRBV11-2 and TRBJ2-7, the complete variable domain reads EAGVAQSPRYKIIEKRQSVAFWCNPISGHATLYWYQQILGQGPKLLIQFQNNGVVDDSQLPKDRFSAERLKGVDSTLKIQPAKLEDSAVYLCASSLNPQNEQYFGPGTRLTVT.

As regards this clonotype: One end of the junction does not line up with germline, which may come from a read error. The gene calls are TRBV20-1 and TRBJ2-7; D not certain. The V gene's germline CDR1 is DFQATT and CDR2 SNEGSKA (reference sequence). CDR3 length equals 15 residues. The CDR3 sequence is CSAREDILLAGEQYF. Written as DNA, the CDR3 is TGTAGTGCTAGAGAGGATATTCTTTTAGCCGGCGAGCAGTACTTC.

The rearrangement joins TRBV2 to TRBJ2-7; TRBD1 matches 7 bases. The CDR3 covers 15 residues. The V segment lost 7 bases and the J segment 3 bases; nucleotides outside the gene matches: 12. Germline V gives CDR1 SNHLY, CDR2 FYNNEI. CDR3 sequence: CASNQPGTESYEQYF. The DNA for the CDR3 is TGTGCCAGCAACCAGCCCGGGACAGAGAGCTACGAGCAGTACTTC.

Of note for this clonotype: A much larger clone is a single base away; this may be a read error. This rearrangement joins TRBV29-1 to TRBJ2-3; 8 nucleotides line up with TRBD2. This CDR3 is 15 amino acids long. The germline CDR1 and CDR2 sequences are SQVTM and ANQGSEA. CDR3 protein: CGVVASGGVVDTQYF. In DNA, the CDR3 is TGCGGCGTTGTCGCTTCGGGAGGGGTTGTAGATACGCAGTATTTT.

This clonotype occurred once. The V and J genes are TRBV4-1 and TRBJ2-7; D is possibly TRBD1 (6 bases). V was clipped by 4 bases and J by 3 bases, with 16 bases between them. There are 15 residues in the CDR3. Germline V CDR1 and CDR2: MGHRA, YSYEKL. Here the CDR3 reads CASSRFRDNLYEQYF. As DNA, the CDR3 is TGCGCCAGCAGCCGCTTCCGGGACAATCTCTACGAGCAGTACTTC.

By its share, this clonotype is medium-sized. This chain links TRBV10-3 with TRBJ2-7; D not resolved. Trimming cost V 6 bases and J 7 bases, with 10 bases left between them. The CDR3 totals 11 residues. Germline CDR1 ENHRY, CDR2 SYGVKD. DNA of the CDR3: TGTGCCATCAGCGAGCTTGGGGAGCAGTACTTC. It translates to CAISELGEQYF.

As for this clonotype: This may stem from a read error, because a much larger clone lies one nucleotide away. This rearrangement joins TRBV27 to TRBJ2-3; weak D call: TRBD2 (6 bases). This CDR3 contains 17 residues. CDR1 is MNHEY, CDR2 SMNVEV, per germline (reference sequence). Deletions cut 5 bases from V and 1 base from J, with 19 bases between. As DNA, the CDR3 is TGTGCCAGCAGTCCGAGCGACGGGGGTGCTGGCACAGATACGCAGTATTTT. Amino acid sequence: CASSPSDGGAGTDTQYF.

This clonotype is medium-sized within its sample. This chain uses TRBV20-1 with TRBJ2-7; TRBD2 might be the D (6 bases). Trimming removed 0 bases from V and 4 bases from J, with 10 bases in between. Germline CDR1 reads DFQATT; CDR2 reads SNEGSKA (reference sequence). The CDR3 is made up of 13 amino acids. CDR3 sequence reads: CSARDLASYEQYF. The CDR3, as DNA: TGCAGTGCTAGAGATCTAGCGTCGTACGAGCAGTACTTC.

This clonotype is labeled as medium-sized. The chain has TRBV28 and TRBJ2-7, with 8 bases matching TRBD1. The V gene end was trimmed by 5 bases and the J gene end by 3 bases; junction bases not matched to a gene: 3. Germline V gene lookup returns CDR1 MDHEN and CDR2 SYDVKM. CDR3 length: 13 amino acids. CDR3 amino acids: CASSPGQGYEQYF. As DNA, the CDR3 is TGTGCCAGCAGTCCCGGACAGGGCTACGAGCAGTACTTC. The full variable domain, rest sourced from reference TRBV28 and TRBJ2-7, is DVKVTQSSRYLVKRTGEKVFLECVQDMDHENMFWYRQDPGLGLRLIYFSYDVKMKEKGDIPEGYSVSREKKERFSLILESASTNQTSMYLCASSPGQGYEQYFGPGTRLTVT.

This clonotype ranks as medium-sized. The CDR3 is CSARDSFGRRTPYEQYF. The DNA of the CDR3 is TGCAGTGCTAGAGATTCTTTCGGCCGACGAACCCCCTACGAGCAGTACTTC. This chain uses TRBV20-1 with TRBJ2-7; no clear D. Trimming left V 0 bases short and J 2 bases short, with 20 bases between. Germline assignment: CDR1 DFQATT and CDR2 SNEGSKA (reference sequence). The CDR3 extends over 17 amino acids.

This clonotype was seen ten or more times. The chain links TRBV28 to TRBJ2-1; D is uncertain. The CDR3 extends over 11 amino acids. The germline V gene encodes CDR1 MDHEN and CDR2 SYDVKM. The ends were cut back, 6 bases at V and 9 bases at J, with 9 bases in the middle. The CDR3 loop reads CASSGPSEQFF. The CDR3 DNA follows: TGTGCCAGCAGCGGGCCAAGTGAGCAGTTCTTC.

This clonotype is labeled medium-sized. V gene TRBV29-1 combines with J gene TRBJ1-2; weak D call: TRBD1 (5 bases). Deletions cut 8 bases from V and 3 bases from J, with 22 bases between. The CDR3 is 15 amino acids. Germline assignment: CDR1 SQVTM and CDR2 ANQGSEA. CDR3 protein: CSPQGLGEDYYGYTF. The DNA of the CDR3 is TGCAGCCCTCAAGGGCTAGGGGAAGATTACTATGGCTACACCTTC.

This clonotype was seen ten or more times. The chain uses TRBV7-7 and TRBJ2-2, with D possibly TRBD1 on 6 matching bases. Germline loops: CDR1 SSHAT, CDR2 FNYEAQ (reference sequence). The ends were cut back, 5 bases at V and 3 bases at J, with 34 bases in the middle. The CDR3 loop spans 22 amino acids. CDR3 in amino acids: CASSPRTAPWLETFTDTGELFF. The CDR3 coding sequence is TGTGCCAGCAGCCCTAGGACAGCCCCATGGCTCGAAACTTTTACGGACACCGGGGAGCTGTTTTTT.

On this clonotype: This clone may be a read error of a much larger clone one base away. The chain joins TRBV28 to TRBJ2-7; tentative D call: TRBD1 (5 bases). This CDR3 has 14 amino acids. The germline V gene has CDR1 MDHEN and CDR2 SYDVKM. CDR3 DNA sequence: TGTGCCAGCAAAATTCTCGGAGAGGACAACGAGCAGTGCTTC. As protein: CASKILGEDNEQCF.